The 10 T cell receptor beta chains below were found in one sample sequenced in a study of siplizumab effects on memory and regulatory T cells. Measured with immunoSEQ multiplex PCR; TCRdb has only the in-frame clones, and not every one. The sample includes about 91,000 clones, 93% seen only once; the top ten take 6.5%. Sequenced input: CD8+ T cells sorted from blood. These receptors were collected from a human donor in good health.

The chain recombines TRBV7-9 with TRBJ2-5, with a tentative D call TRBD1 (5 bases). The CDR3 length is 15 residues. Germline CDR1 reads SEHNR; CDR2 reads FQNEAQ (reference sequence). The V gene lost 2 bases and the J gene lost 2 bases, with 12 bases spanning the gap. CDR3 sequence (DNA): TGTGCCAGCAGCTTAACCACAGGAGCACAAGAGACCCAGTACTTC. Encoded protein: CASSLTTGAQETQYF.

The chain employs TRBV19 and TRBJ1-1, with D unclear. V was pared by 3 bases and J by 1 base, with 6 bases between. The CDR3 spans 13 residues. Germline V gene data show CDR1 as LNHDA and CDR2 as SQIVND (reference sequence). CDR3 in amino acids: CASSMSANTEAFF. CDR3 DNA sequence: TGTGCCAGTAGTATGTCTGCGAACACTGAAGCTTTCTTT.

The rearrangement uses TRBV5-6 and TRBJ2-7; D uncertain. CDR3 length: 14 amino acids. V was pared by 0 bases and J by 6 bases, with 13 bases between. Germline assignment: CDR1 SGHDT and CDR2 YYEEEE. CDR3 in amino acids: CASSLGWGLVEQYF. The CDR3 region has the DNA TGTGCCAGCAGCTTGGGTTGGGGTCTGGTCGAGCAGTACTTC.

The chain is built from TRBV27 and TRBJ2-1; TRBD1 aligns across 12 bases. Germline V gene sequence: CDR1 MNHEY, CDR2 SMNVEV (reference sequence). V shed 4 bases and J 7 bases; nucleotides not matched to a gene: 2. This CDR3 is built from 14 residues. For the CDR3, the DNA is TGTGCCAGCAGTTCGGGACAGGGGGCAAATGAGCAGTTCTTC. This sequence encodes CASSSGQGANEQFF.

This sequence joins TRBV7-6 and TRBJ2-1; D might be TRBD2 (6 bases). CDR3 length equals 16 residues. Germline-derived CDR1 and CDR2 are SGHVS and FNYEAQ. V was trimmed by 4 bases and J by 4 bases, leaving 17 bases between them. The CDR3 protein is CASSWRVGLAYNEQFF. Written as DNA, the CDR3 is TGTGCCAGCAGCTGGCGGGTTGGGCTAGCGTACAATGAGCAGTTCTTC.

The gene calls are TRBV6-5 and TRBJ1-2; TRBD1 agrees at 7 bases. Germline loops: CDR1 MNHEY, CDR2 SVGAGI. The CDR3 spans 13 residues. Trimming cost V 8 bases and J 4 bases; bases outside gene matches: 7. The CDR3 spells CASSPGQLYGYTF. The CDR3 DNA is TGTGCCAGCTCTCCGGGACAGCTCTATGGCTACACCTTC.

The chain couples TRBV5-8 to TRBJ2-7; unclear D gene. CDR1 and CDR2 from the germline V gene are SGHTS and YDEGEE. The ends were cut back, 0 bases at V and 4 bases at J, with 8 bases in the middle. The length of the CDR3 is 13 residues. CDR3 residues: CASSLGPAYEQYF. For the CDR3, the DNA is TGTGCCAGCAGCTTGGGGCCAGCGTACGAGCAGTACTTC. Based on the CDR3 plus reference TRBV5-8 and TRBJ2-7, the full variable domain is EAGVTQSPTHLIKTRGQQATLRCSPISGHTSVYWYQQALGLGLQFLLWYDEGEERNRGNFPPRFSGRQFPNYSSELNVNALELEDSALYLCASSLGPAYEQYFGPGTRLTVT.

This rearrangement joins TRBV4-1 to TRBJ1-3, with D hard to call. CDR3 length: 16 residues. Trimming stripped 0 bases from V and 0 bases from J, with 9 bases between. The V gene's germline CDR1 is MGHRA and CDR2 YSYEKL. The CDR3, as DNA: TGCGCCAGCAGCCAAGATCACGGGGTCTCTGGAAACACCATATATTTT. This sequence encodes CASSQDHGVSGNTIYF.

The chain recombines TRBV2 with TRBJ1-2; no clear D. This CDR3 is 14 amino acids long. V gave up 4 bases and J gave up 6 bases, with 15 bases separating them. Germline CDR1 SNHLY, CDR2 FYNNEI. CDR3 in DNA: TGTGCCAGCAGTGCCTCTCGGTTTGGGGATGGCTACACCTTC. It translates to CASSASRFGDGYTF.

The CDR3 region is CATFTSGQPDEQYF. The CDR3 DNA is TGTGCCACGTTTACGTCTGGACAGCCTGACGAGCAGTACTTC. V and J are TRBV7-9 and TRBJ2-7, with D tentatively TRBD1 (6 bases). Per the germline V gene, CDR1 is SEHNR and CDR2 is FQNEAQ (reference sequence). This CDR3 spans 14 amino acids. V dropped 10 bases and J dropped 5 bases, with 21 bases sitting between them.